This TCR beta chain emerged from a study of PD-1 blockade in mismatch repair-deficient tumors. For the study at large: Patients had eleven to twelve mismatch repair-deficient cancer types, all previously treated and progressing.

TCRdb's copy holds only in-frame clones and misses some; the assay was immunoSEQ multiplex PCR. The sample lists roughly 50,000 clones, 65% to 85% occurring once. The CDR3 is 14 residues long. The ends were cut back, 4 bases at V and 7 bases at J, with 17 bases in the middle. Germline V lookup: CDR1 SQVTM, CDR2 ANQGSEA. The chain carries TRBV29-1 and TRBJ2-1; D might be TRBD1 (6 bases). Sequences were derived from peripheral blood, sampled more than 19 weeks after starting pembrolizumab. The TCR comes from an adult with mismatch repair-deficient cancer. CDR3 in amino acids: CSVGTAKPGNEQFF. CDR3 DNA sequence: TGCAGCGTTGGGACAGCTAAACCTGGGAATGAGCAGTTCTTC.